Following are 9 T cell receptor beta chains from one sample sequenced in a study of T cell responses to AZD1222 COVID-19 vaccine. The protocol was immunoSEQ multiplex PCR, while the TCRdb copy is restricted to in-frame clones and leaves out a portion. The sample consists of 150,000 to 200,000 clones, about 92% of them appearing once. The sequenced sample was peripheral blood, obtained on day 0 of AZD1222 vaccination. These receptors were collected from an adult in good health.

This clone turned up a few times. The genes are TRBV5-1 and TRBJ2-7, with 12 bases matching TRBD2. CDR3 length equals 15 residues. V dropped 0 bases and J dropped 4; count of bases not matched to a gene: 2. The V gene's germline CDR1 is SGHRS and CDR2 YFSETQ. CDR3 loop: CASSLGTSGGYEQYF. The CDR3 nucleotides read TGCGCCAGCAGCTTGGGTACTAGCGGGGGGTACGAGCAGTACTTC.

The V call is TRBV25-1, the J call TRBJ2-1, with TRBD2 matching 7 bases. The ends lost 6 bases at V and 4 bases at J; junction bases unmatched: 9. This CDR3 spans 15 amino acids. The V gene's germline CDR1 is MGHDK and CDR2 SYGVNS. In DNA form, the CDR3 reads TGTGCCAGCAGAGCTCGGGGGGAGGATTACAATGAGCAGTTCTTC. This codes for CASRARGEDYNEQFF. The full variable domain, in which reference TRBV25-1 and TRBJ2-1 provide the parts outside the CDR3, is EADIYQTPRYLVIGTGKKITLECSQTMGHDKMYWYQQDPGMELHLIHYSYGVNSTEKGDLSSESTVSRIRTEHFPLTLESARPSHTSQYLCASRARGEDYNEQFFGPGTRLTVL.

The CDR3 coding sequence is TGTGCCAGCAGTGAAGCGCTTATGGGGCAGGGGACAATGAATTCACCCCTCCACTTT. Translation: CASSEALMGQGTMNSPLHF. The chain recombines TRBV2 with TRBJ1-6; a possible D gene is TRBD1 (6 bases). From germline, CDR1 is SNHLY and CDR2 FYNNEI. The CDR3 runs 19 residues. V gave up 0 bases and J gave up 7 bases, with 22 bases separating them.

The rearrangement links TRBV6-5 to TRBJ1-3, with 9 bases aligning to TRBD1. J lost 4 bases, V lost 2 bases, and 3 bases had no gene match. The CDR3 is 15 residues long. The germline V gene has CDR1 MNHEY and CDR2 SVGAGI. The DNA of the CDR3 is TGTGCCAGCAGTTACGGGACAGGGTCCGGAAACACCATATATTTT. Its translation is CASSYGTGSGNTIYF.

The chain uses TRBV28 and TRBJ1-2, with TRBD1 matching 11 bases. Germline V gene data show CDR1 as MDHEN and CDR2 as SYDVKM. Germline trimming cut 5 bases from V and 6 bases from J; bases unmatched to any gene: 8. The CDR3 covers 15 residues. The CDR3 nucleotides read TGTGCCAGCAGTGGACGGGACAGGGGGACAAATGGCTACACCTTC. Encoded protein: CASSGRDRGTNGYTF.

This clone was seen just once. V and J are TRBV5-6 and TRBJ1-4; 7 bases match TRBD1. The CDR3 sequence is 15 residues long. The germline gives CDR1 SGHDT, CDR2 YYEEEE. The trim removed 4 bases at V and 5 bases at J, leaving 8 bases unmatched. The chain's CDR3 is CASSLRTGQNEKLFF. CDR3 bases: TGTGCCAGCAGCCTTCGGACGGGACAGAATGAAAAACTGTTTTTT.

This clone was picked up one time. The chain carries TRBV7-8 and TRBJ2-5, with TRBD2 identical over 7 bases. The trim removed 4 bases at V and 5 bases at J, leaving 7 bases unmatched. CDR1 is SGHVS and CDR2 is FQNEAQ in the germline V gene. The CDR3 runs to 14 residues. The CDR3 region has the DNA TGTGCCAGCAGCTCTCGGGGGGTCAAGGAGACCCAGTACTTC. Protein: CASSSRGVKETQYF.

This chain links TRBV7-9 with TRBJ1-2; D remains unclear. This CDR3 has 12 residues. Trimming took off 5 bases at V and 8 bases at J, with 12 bases between the two ends. Germline-derived CDR1 and CDR2 are SEHNR and FQNEAQ (reference sequence). The CDR3 DNA sequence: TGTGCCAGCAGCCCCGGAGAGAGGGGCTACACCTTC. Encoded protein: CASSPGERGYTF.

This clone was recorded a few times. The chain has TRBV10-3 and TRBJ2-3, with 9 positions matching TRBD1. V shed 6 bases and J 4 bases; nucleotides not matched to a gene: 5. The germline V gene has CDR1 ENHRY and CDR2 SYGVKD. This CDR3 region has 14 residues. CDR3 sequence reads: CAISLTGGSDTQYF. Written as DNA, the CDR3 is TGTGCCATCAGCCTGACAGGGGGATCAGATACGCAGTATTTT.